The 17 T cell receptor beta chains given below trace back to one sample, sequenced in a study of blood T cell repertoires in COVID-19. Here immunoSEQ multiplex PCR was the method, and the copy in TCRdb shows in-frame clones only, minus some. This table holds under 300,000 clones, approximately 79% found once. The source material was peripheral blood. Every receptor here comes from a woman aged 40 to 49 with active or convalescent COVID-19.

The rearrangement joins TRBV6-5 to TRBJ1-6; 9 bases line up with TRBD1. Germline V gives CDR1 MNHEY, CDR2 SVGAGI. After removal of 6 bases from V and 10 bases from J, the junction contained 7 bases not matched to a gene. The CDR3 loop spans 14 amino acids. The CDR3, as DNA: TGTGCCAGCAGCACGGGACAGGGCCGATCACCCCTCCACTTT. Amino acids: CASSTGQGRSPLHF.

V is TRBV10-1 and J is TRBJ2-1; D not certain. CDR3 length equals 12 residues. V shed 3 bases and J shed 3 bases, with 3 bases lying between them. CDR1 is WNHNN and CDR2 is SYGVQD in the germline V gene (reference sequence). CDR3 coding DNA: TGCGCCAGCAGTGACAGCTACAATGAGCAGTTCTTC. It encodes CASSDSYNEQFF.

Written as DNA, the CDR3 is TGTGCCAGCAGCCAGTTAAGACTTGAGACTGAAGCTTTCTTT. Protein sequence: CASSQLRLETEAFF. The J gene is TRBJ1-1, the V gene TRBV4-2, with unresolved D. The germline CDR1 and CDR2 sequences are LGHNA and YNFKEQ. The V end was cut by 3 bases, the J end by 5 bases, with 13 bases between. This CDR3 contains 14 residues.

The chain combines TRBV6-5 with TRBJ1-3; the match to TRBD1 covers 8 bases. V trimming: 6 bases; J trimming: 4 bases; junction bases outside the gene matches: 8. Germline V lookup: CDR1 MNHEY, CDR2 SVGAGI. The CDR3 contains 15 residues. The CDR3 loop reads CASSLDREEGNTIYF. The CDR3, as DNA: TGTGCCAGCAGCTTGGACAGGGAGGAAGGAAACACCATATATTTT.

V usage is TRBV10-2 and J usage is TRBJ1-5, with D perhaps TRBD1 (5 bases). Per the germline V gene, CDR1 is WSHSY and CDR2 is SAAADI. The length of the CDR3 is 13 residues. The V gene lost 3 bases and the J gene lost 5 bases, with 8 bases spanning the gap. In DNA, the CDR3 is TGCGCCAGCAGTGACAGGGTTGATCAGCCCCAGCATTTT. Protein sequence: CASSDRVDQPQHF.

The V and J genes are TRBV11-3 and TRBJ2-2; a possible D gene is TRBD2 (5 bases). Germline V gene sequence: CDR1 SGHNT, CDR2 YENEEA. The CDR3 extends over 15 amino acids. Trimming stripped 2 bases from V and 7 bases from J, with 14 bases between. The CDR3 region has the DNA TGTGCCAGCAGCTTACACAGTCGGGCGGGCGGGGAGCTGTTTTTT. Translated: CASSLHSRAGGELFF.

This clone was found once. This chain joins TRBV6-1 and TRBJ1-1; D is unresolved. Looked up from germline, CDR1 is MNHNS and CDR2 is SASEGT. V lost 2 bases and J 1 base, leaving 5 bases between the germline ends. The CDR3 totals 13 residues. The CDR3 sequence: CASSERGNTEAFF. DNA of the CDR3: TGTGCCAGCAGTGAAAGAGGGAACACTGAAGCTTTCTTT.

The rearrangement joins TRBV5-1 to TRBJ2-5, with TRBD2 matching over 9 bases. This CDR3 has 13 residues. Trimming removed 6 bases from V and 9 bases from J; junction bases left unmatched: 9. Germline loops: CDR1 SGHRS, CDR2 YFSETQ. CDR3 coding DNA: TGCGCCAGCACCCCCGTGGGCGGGGGGGCCCAGTACTTC. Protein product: CASTPVGGGAQYF.

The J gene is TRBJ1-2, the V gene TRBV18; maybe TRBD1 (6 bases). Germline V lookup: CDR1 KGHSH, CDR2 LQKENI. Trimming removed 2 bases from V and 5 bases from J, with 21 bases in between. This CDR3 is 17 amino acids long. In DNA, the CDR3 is TGTGCCAGCTCACCATATTCTACAACACAGGGCCTATATGGCTACACCTTC. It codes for CASSPYSTTQGLYGYTF. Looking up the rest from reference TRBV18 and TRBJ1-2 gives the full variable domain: NAGVMQNPRHLVRRRGQEARLRCSPMKGHSHVYWYRQLPEEGLKFMVYLQKENIIDESGMPKERFSAEFPKEGPSILRIQQVVRGDSAAYFCASSPYSTTQGLYGYTFGSGTRLTVV.

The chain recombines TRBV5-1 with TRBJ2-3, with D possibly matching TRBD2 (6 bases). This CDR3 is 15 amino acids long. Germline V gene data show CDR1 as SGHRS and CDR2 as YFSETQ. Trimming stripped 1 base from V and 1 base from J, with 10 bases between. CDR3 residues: CASSLSGGGTDTQYF. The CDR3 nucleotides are TGCGCCAGCAGCTTGTCGGGCGGGGGCACAGATACGCAGTATTTT. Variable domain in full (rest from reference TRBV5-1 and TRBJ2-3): KAGVTQTPRYLIKTRGQQVTLSCSPISGHRSVSWYQQTPGQGLQFLFEYFSETQRNKGNFPGRFSGRQFSNSRSEMNVSTLELGDSALYLCASSLSGGGTDTQYFGPGTRLTVL.

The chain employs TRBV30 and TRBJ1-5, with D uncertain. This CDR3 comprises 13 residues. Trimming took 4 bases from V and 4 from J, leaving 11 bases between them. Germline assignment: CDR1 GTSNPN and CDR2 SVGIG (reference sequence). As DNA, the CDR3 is TGTGCCTGGACCACCGGAGGAAATCAGCCCCAGCATTTT. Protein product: CAWTTGGNQPQHF. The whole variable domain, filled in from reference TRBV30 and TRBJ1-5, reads SQTIHQWPATLVQPVGSPLSLECTVEGTSNPNLYWYRQAAGRGLQLLFYSVGIGQISSEVPQNLSASRPQDRQFILSSKKLLLSDSGFYLCAWTTGGNQPQHFGDGTRLSIL.

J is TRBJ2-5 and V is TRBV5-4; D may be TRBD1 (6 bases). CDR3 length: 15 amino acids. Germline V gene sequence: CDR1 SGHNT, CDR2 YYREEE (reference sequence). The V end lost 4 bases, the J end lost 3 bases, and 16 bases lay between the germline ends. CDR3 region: CASSQPGHLEETQYF. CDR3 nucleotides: TGTGCCAGCAGCCAACCGGGACACTTAGAAGAGACCCAGTACTTC. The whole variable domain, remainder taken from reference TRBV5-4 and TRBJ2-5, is ETGVTQSPTHLIKTRGQQVTLRCSSQSGHNTVSWYQQALGQGPQFIFQYYREEENGRGNFPPRFSGLQFPNYSSELNVNALELDDSALYLCASSQPGHLEETQYFGPGTRLLVL.

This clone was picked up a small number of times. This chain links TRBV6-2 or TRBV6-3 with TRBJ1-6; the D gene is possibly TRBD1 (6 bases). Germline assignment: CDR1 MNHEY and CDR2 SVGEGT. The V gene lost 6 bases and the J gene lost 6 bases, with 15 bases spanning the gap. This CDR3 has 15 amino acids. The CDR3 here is CASRPSGGLNSPLHF. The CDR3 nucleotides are TGTGCCAGCAGACCTTCCGGGGGGCTTAATTCACCCCTCCACTTT.

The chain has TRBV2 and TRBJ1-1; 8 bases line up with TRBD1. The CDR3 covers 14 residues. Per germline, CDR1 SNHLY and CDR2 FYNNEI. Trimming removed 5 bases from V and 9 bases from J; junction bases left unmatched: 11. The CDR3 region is CASSPITDRGQAFF. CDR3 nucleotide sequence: TGTGCCAGCAGTCCCATAACCGACAGGGGACAAGCTTTCTTT. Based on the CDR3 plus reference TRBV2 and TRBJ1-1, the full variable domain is EPEVTQTPSHQVTQMGQEVILRCVPISNHLYFYWYRQILGQKVEFLVSFYNNEISEKSEIFDDQFSVERPDGSNFTLKIRSTKLEDSAMYFCASSPITDRGQAFFGQGTRLTVV.

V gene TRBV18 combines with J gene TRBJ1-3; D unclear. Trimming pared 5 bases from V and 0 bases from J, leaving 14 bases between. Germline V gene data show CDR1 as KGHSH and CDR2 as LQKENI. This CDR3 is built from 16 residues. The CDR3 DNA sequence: TGTGCCAGCTCATTCGGGAGTGGCGCCTCTGGAAACACCATATATTTT. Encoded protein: CASSFGSGASGNTIYF.

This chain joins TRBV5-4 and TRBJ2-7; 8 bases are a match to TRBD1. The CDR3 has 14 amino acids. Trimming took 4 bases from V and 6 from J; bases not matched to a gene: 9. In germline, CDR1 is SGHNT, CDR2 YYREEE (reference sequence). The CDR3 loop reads CASSQRGQVREQYV. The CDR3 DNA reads TGTGCCAGCAGCCAAAGGGGACAGGTCCGCGAGCAGTACGTC.

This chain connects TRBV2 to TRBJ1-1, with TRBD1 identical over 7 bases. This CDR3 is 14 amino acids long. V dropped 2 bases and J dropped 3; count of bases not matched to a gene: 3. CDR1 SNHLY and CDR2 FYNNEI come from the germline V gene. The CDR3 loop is CASSELGQDTEAFF. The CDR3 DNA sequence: TGTGCCAGCAGTGAACTCGGACAGGACACTGAAGCTTTCTTT.